This TCR beta chain stems from a study of blood T cell repertoires in COVID-19. Original handling: Amplifying reference gene primers gave estimates of nucleated cell counts. The repertoire was sequenced with immunoSEQ multiplex PCR; TCRdb's copy has only in-frame clones and lacks some. V and J calls and clone size are given by that table; D and trimming were obtained from the DNA. The sample lists 270,000 or so clones; less than 85% were seen once. CDR1 SGHRS and CDR2 YFSETQ come from the germline V gene. The V gene lost 0 bases and the J gene lost 2 bases, with 6 bases spanning the gap. CDR3 length: 14 residues.

The chain joins TRBV5-1 to TRBJ2-1, with D possibly TRBD1 on 5 matching bases. Input material: peripheral blood. This receptor was identified in a woman younger than 35 with acute or convalescent COVID-19. This chain's CDR3 is CASSLGQTYNEQFF. CDR3 DNA: TGCGCCAGCAGCTTGGGACAGACCTACAATGAGCAGTTCTTC.